Each of the 3 T cell receptor beta chains below was sequenced from the same sample in a study of CD8+ T cells in alopecia areata. Treatment specified: oral pan-JAK inhibitor, 5-10 mg twice daily. cDNA prepared by RNA extraction and subsequent reverse transcription served as the template for sequencing. Sequenced by immunoSEQ multiplex PCR; TCRdb stores in-frame clones only, minus some. This sample yields approximately 210,000 clones, of which 66% are seen a single time; 0.95% to 1.5% belongs to the top ten. This material consisted of CD4+ T cells sorted from blood, taken at approximately week 44, from a patient treated with tofacitinib. The source of these receptors is a human donor with alopecia areata.

The CDR3 region is CASSLEVLKAYEQYF. The CDR3, as DNA: TGTGCCAGCAGCTTGGAGGTATTGAAGGCCTACGAGCAGTACTTC. The chain carries TRBV5-6 and TRBJ2-7; no reliable D call. This CDR3 has 15 residues. Trimming took 0 bases from V and 2 from J, leaving 12 bases between them. Germline CDR1 is SGHDT and CDR2 is YYEEEE.

The chain recombines TRBV6-5 with TRBJ2-1, with D possibly matching TRBD1 (6 bases). Germline-derived CDR1 and CDR2 are MNHEY and SVGAGI. V shed 0 bases and J shed 13 bases, with 7 bases lying between them. This CDR3 has 11 amino acids. DNA of the CDR3: TGTGCCAGCAGTTACTCGGGGGCCCAGTTCTTC. Its protein is CASSYSGAQFF.

The rearrangement uses TRBV15 and TRBJ1-5; D unresolved. With 4 bases removed from V and 6 bases from J, the gap between germline ends came to 13 bases. The germline CDR1 and CDR2 sequences are LNHNV and YYDKDF (reference sequence). The CDR3 has 14 residues. The CDR3 is CATSKDGRSQPQHF. CDR3 DNA: TGTGCCACCAGCAAAGACGGGAGGAGTCAGCCCCAGCATTTT.